The 28 T cell receptor beta chains below were found in one sample sequenced in a study of blood T cells in healthy people across ages. Through a sample-barcoded 5' primer and a J-beta primer mix, a second PCR was run for roughly 6 to 12 cycles. From the 5' RACE reads, TCRdb called clonotypes with MiXCR, one entry per CDR3 protein. The sample contains about 720,000 distinct CDR3 sequences, approximately 22% of which appear only once. The sample comprised blood. The receptor source for this set is a man aged 65-85 years in good health.

V is TRBV12-3 or TRBV12-4 and J is TRBJ2-7; D possibly matches TRBD1 or TRBD2 (5 bases each). With 1 base removed from V and 4 bases from J, the gap between germline ends came to 14 bases. The CDR3 runs to 15 residues. CDR3 in DNA: TGTGCCAGCAGTTTAGGGCTGGGGGTTCGATACGAGCAGTACTTC. Translation gives CASSLGLGVRYEQYF.

The chain joins TRBV7-9 to TRBJ2-5; D might be TRBD2 (6 bases). The J call may not be correct, given that the DNA end is closer to TRBJ2-7. CDR3 length equals 14 residues. Germline-derived CDR1 and CDR2 are SEHNR and FQNEAQ (reference sequence). This CDR3 reads CASSLVTGRYEQYF. CDR3 nucleotides: TGTGCCAGCAGCTTAGTTACGGGGAGGTACGAGCAGTACTTC.

Here the CDR3 DNA reads TGTGCCAGCATCAGGACTCAGTACCAAGAGACCCAGTACTTC. Its protein product is CASIRTQYQETQYF. V is TRBV6-1 and J is TRBJ2-5, with D tentatively TRBD2 (5 bases). V lost 7 bases and J lost 0, with 12 bases in between. The CDR3 has 14 amino acids. Germline V gives CDR1 MNHNS, CDR2 SASEGT.

This rearrangement joins TRBV7-9 to TRBJ1-4; D call uncertain. This CDR3 spans 13 amino acids. Trimming left V 3 bases short and J 6 bases short, with 8 bases between. Germline V gene lookup returns CDR1 SEHNR and CDR2 FQNEAQ (reference sequence). The CDR3 region is CASSFEGHEKLFF. CDR3 in DNA: TGTGCCAGCAGCTTCGAGGGCCATGAAAAACTGTTTTTT.

This clonotype was detected many times. The chain is built from TRBV29-1 and TRBJ2-3; TRBD2 is a possible D gene (5 bases). Germline-derived CDR1 and CDR2 are SQVTM and ANQGSEA. There are 14 residues in the CDR3. As DNA, the CDR3 is TGCACCGCCCCTCCCCCGAAAGCGGTAGATACGCAGTATTTT. Its protein is CTAPPPKAVDTQYF.

Concerning this clonotype: Germline and junction disagree at one end, which may indicate a read error. The V gene is TRBV7-2, the J gene TRBJ2-2; 11 bases map to TRBD2. Germline-derived CDR1 and CDR2 are SGHTA and FQGNSA. The CDR3 spans 16 residues. CDR3 in amino acids: CASSLAGGLYTGELFF. The CDR3 region has the DNA TGTGCCAGCAGCCTAGCGGGGGGACTATACACCGGGGAGCTGTTTTTT.

The chain recombines TRBV6-6 with TRBJ1-4; TRBD1 aligns across 10 bases. CDR3 length: 13 amino acids. Germline CDR1 and CDR2: MNHNY and SVGAGI (reference sequence). CDR3 in amino acids: CATEGTGVEKLFF. CDR3 coding DNA: TGTGCAACAGAAGGGACAGGGGTCGAAAAACTGTTTTTT.

The V gene is TRBV6-5, the J gene TRBJ2-1; 10 positions match TRBD1. The V segment lost 0 bases and the J segment 9 bases; nucleotides outside the gene matches: 5. The germline gives CDR1 MNHEY, CDR2 SVGAGI. The CDR3 runs 15 residues. In nucleotides, the CDR3 is TGTGCCAGCAGTTACTCGGGACAGGGGAGTGTTGAGCAGTTCTTC. As protein: CASSYSGQGSVEQFF.

This clonotype is a singleton in its sample. A much larger clone lies one base from this, so it may be a read error. This rearrangement joins TRBV12-3 or TRBV12-4 to TRBJ2-3; TRBD2 matches 7 bases. The CDR3 contains 13 residues. For the CDR3, the DNA is TGTGCCAGCCACGGGGGGAGCACAGATACGCGGTATTTT. Its protein is CASHGGSTDTRYF.

The chain is built from TRBV6-5 and TRBJ1-2; D call uncertain. V lost 5 bases to trimming and J lost 3 bases, with 19 bases between them. Germline CDR1 MNHEY, CDR2 SVGAGI. The CDR3 is 16 residues long. The CDR3 sequence: CASSPLRWEIDYGYTF. The CDR3 nucleotides read TGTGCCAGCAGTCCCTTGCGGTGGGAAATAGACTATGGCTACACCTTC.

The gene calls are TRBV6-1 and TRBJ2-3, with TRBD2 matching 11 bases. J gave up 7 bases and V 5 bases, and 11 bases lay outside the gene matches. This CDR3 contains 16 residues. CDR1 and CDR2 from the germline V gene are MNHNS and SASEGT. CDR3 amino acids: CASSITSGGRGNTQYF. For the CDR3, the DNA is TGTGCCAGCAGTATTACTAGCGGGGGACGAGGTAATACGCAGTATTTT.

There are a few counts of this clonotype. The chain has TRBV12-3 or TRBV12-4 and TRBJ2-2, with D unresolved. The CDR3 runs to 15 residues. The V gene lost 5 bases and the J gene lost 4 bases, with 14 bases spanning the gap. DNA for the CDR3: TGTGCCAGCAGTCTCCGGGCTGGCGGCACCGGGGAGCTGTTTTTT. This sequence encodes CASSLRAGGTGELFF.

The chain couples TRBV20-1 to TRBJ2-5, with TRBD2 identical over 14 bases. This CDR3 spans 18 amino acids. Germline V lookup: CDR1 DFQATT, CDR2 SNEGSKA (reference sequence). J gave up 4 bases and V 0 bases, and 10 bases lay outside the gene matches. DNA of the CDR3: TGCAGTGCTAGAGATCCGGGGACTAGCGGGGGAATGGGAGAGACCCAGTACTTC. Translated, it gives CSARDPGTSGGMGETQYF.

This rearrangement joins TRBV12-3 or TRBV12-4 to TRBJ2-3, with unresolved D. The CDR3 length is 18 residues. V was shortened by 2 bases and J by 4 bases, with 22 bases between the two germline ends. In DNA form, the CDR3 reads TGTGCCAGCAGTTTATTTAGTGTCCATTCGAGAGTCGCAGATACGCAGTATTTT. Amino acids: CASSLFSVHSRVADTQYF.

This clonotype was found a few times. V is TRBV6-2 or TRBV6-3 and J is TRBJ2-1, with 10 bases fitting TRBD1. The CDR3 contains 17 residues. Germline V gene sequence: CDR1 MNHEY, CDR2 SVGEGT. V lost 0 bases to trimming and J lost 4 bases; unmatched junction nucleotides: 6. The CDR3 DNA is TGTGCCAGCAGTTACTCCACCGACAGGGGGCCTTACAATGAGCAGTTCTTC. Protein product: CASSYSTDRGPYNEQFF.

The table lists this clonotype with a few counts. The chain employs TRBV5-1 and TRBJ2-2, with 10 nucleotides matching TRBD1. The V and J ends lost 5 bases and 7 bases, in that order; junction bases with no gene match: 5. This CDR3 is built from 14 residues. The germline CDR1 and CDR2 sequences are SGHRS and YFSETQ. CDR3 in amino acids: CASSSGQGIGELFF. In nucleotides, the CDR3 is TGCGCCAGCAGTTCGGGACAGGGGATCGGGGAGCTGTTTTTT.

The V gene is TRBV11-2, the J gene TRBJ2-2; D not certain. CDR3 length: 14 residues. The V end lost 2 bases, the J end lost 8 bases, and 12 bases lay between the germline ends. Germline assignment: CDR1 SGHAT and CDR2 FQNNGV. CDR3 sequence (DNA): TGTGCCAGCAGCTTATCCAGACATGTGGGGGAGCTGTTTTTT. Residues: CASSLSRHVGELFF.

This clonotype was picked up a small number of times. The rearrangement joins TRBV25-1 to TRBJ1-2, with D tentatively TRBD1 (5 bases). Per germline, CDR1 MGHDK and CDR2 SYGVNS. The CDR3 length is 12 residues. Trimming pared 6 bases from V and 3 bases from J, leaving 8 bases between. The chain's CDR3 is CASRQAHYGYTF. CDR3 sequence (DNA): TGTGCCAGCAGACAGGCTCACTATGGCTACACCTTC.

The sample holds a few counts of this clonotype. This chain uses TRBV20-1 with TRBJ2-7; the D is unclear. The CDR3 has 10 residues. With 5 bases removed from V and 6 bases from J, the gap between germline ends came to 8 bases. CDR1 and CDR2 (germline): DFQATT, SNEGSKA (reference sequence). The CDR3 nucleotides are TGCAGTGCTTTTAGGAGCGAGCAGTACGTC. It is translated as CSAFRSEQYV.

The rearrangement links TRBV5-1 to TRBJ2-6, with D perhaps given as TRBD1 or TRBD2 (5 bases each). The CDR3 spans 16 residues. The germline V gene has CDR1 SGHRS and CDR2 YFSETQ. Trimming left V 0 bases short and J 0 bases short, with 7 bases between. The CDR3 DNA is TGCGCCAGCAGCTTGGGAGGGACCTCTGGGGCCAACGTCCTGACTTTC. It specifies CASSLGGTSGANVLTF.

The table lists this clonotype with many counts. The rearrangement uses TRBV5-1 and TRBJ2-3; D remains unclear. CDR1 is SGHRS and CDR2 is YFSETQ in the germline V gene. V gave up 1 base and J gave up 0 bases, with 12 bases separating them. This CDR3 has 16 residues. CDR3 in DNA: TGCGCCAGCAGCTTGACAGAGCGAAAAAGCACAGATACGCAGTATTTT. Protein sequence: CASSLTERKSTDTQYF.

V gene TRBV5-1 combines with J gene TRBJ2-1; D remains unclear. Germline V CDR1 and CDR2: SGHRS, YFSETQ. This CDR3 has 15 amino acids. The ends were cut back, 1 base at V and 7 bases at J, with 15 bases in the middle. The DNA of the CDR3 is TGCGCCAGCAGCTTGATCGCGGATGGGTCTAATGAGCAGTTCTTC. Translated, it gives CASSLIADGSNEQFF.

J is TRBJ2-3 and V is TRBV11-3; TRBD2 is a possible D gene (5 bases). V was clipped by 8 bases and J by 2 bases, with 14 bases between them. This CDR3 has 14 amino acids. Germline V gives CDR1 SGHNT, CDR2 YENEEA. CDR3 nucleotides: TGTGCCAGCTCTCAGCGGACCCACACAGATACGCAGTATTTT. Protein: CASSQRTHTDTQYF.

As to this clonotype: One end of the junction fails to match germline, which may point to a read error. The chain couples TRBV12-3 or TRBV12-4 to TRBJ1-2, with 7 bases fitting TRBD1. The CDR3 totals 14 residues. CDR3 residues: CASSPGPRGYGHTF. CDR3 bases: TGTGCCAGCAGTCCTGGTCCCAGGGGGTATGGCCACACCTTC.

There are a few counts of this clonotype. The chain employs TRBV6-5 and TRBJ2-1; 8 bases align to TRBD2. The CDR3 totals 15 residues. The germline V gene encodes CDR1 MNHEY and CDR2 SVGAGI. V was clipped by 5 bases and J by 2 bases; unmatched bases: 5. The CDR3 bases are TGTGCCAGCAGTAGCGGGAGATTAACCTACAATGAGCAGTTCTTC. Protein sequence: CASSSGRLTYNEQFF.

This clonotype was seen a few times. The chain has TRBV27 and TRBJ2-2, with 10 bases lining up with TRBD2. Germline loops: CDR1 MNHEY, CDR2 SMNVEV (reference sequence). The junction had 9 bases not matched to a gene; V was cut back by 6 bases and J by 8 bases. This CDR3 contains 15 residues. Here the CDR3 DNA reads TGTGCCAGCAGGACTAGCGGGCCCACGGGGGGGGAGCTGTTTTTT. Translating gives CASRTSGPTGGELFF.

This clonotype was observed a handful of times. This chain connects TRBV10-2 to TRBJ2-3; unclear D gene. The V gene lost 0 bases and the J gene lost 4 bases, with 2 bases spanning the gap. This CDR3 region has 12 residues. CDR1 WSHSY and CDR2 SAAADI come from the germline V gene. CDR3 sequence: CASSESSDTQYF. CDR3 DNA: TGCGCCAGCAGTGAGTCGTCAGATACGCAGTATTTT.

This clonotype was found a few times. The chain has TRBV7-2 and TRBJ2-3; possibly TRBD2 for D (6 bases). The CDR3 has 17 amino acids. Trimming removed 0 bases from V and 1 base from J, with 14 bases in between. Germline assignment: CDR1 SGHTA and CDR2 FQGNSA. Here the CDR3 DNA reads TGTGCCAGCAGCTTAGCTTCTACTAGCTCTCGCACAGATACGCAGTATTTT. Protein sequence: CASSLASTSSRTDTQYF. Based on the CDR3 plus reference TRBV7-2 and TRBJ2-3, the full variable domain is GAGVSQSPSNKVTEKGKDVELRCDPISGHTALYWYRQSLGQGLEFLIYFQGNSAPDKSGLPSDRFSAERTGGSVSTLTIQRTQQEDSAVYLCASSLASTSSRTDTQYFGPGTRLTVL.